This TCR beta chain emerged from a study of blood T cell repertoires in COVID-19. On the study more broadly: COVID-19 samples from acute and convalescent phases originated in the United States, Italy and Spain. PBMCs, B-cell-depleted T cells, or T cells were the source of the cDNA or gDNA that made up the material.

Authors' processing steps: Reference gene primers were amplified, and this amplification served to estimate nucleated cell counts. Produced via immunoSEQ multiplex PCR; TCRdb's table is partial and in-frame only. The DNA gave D and trimming, while V, J and clone size come from that table. The table includes over 110,000 clones, about 87% detected once. The CDR3 has 16 residues. V gave up 2 bases and J gave up 2 bases, with 14 bases separating them. Germline V gives CDR1 KGHSH, CDR2 LQKENI. Sequenced sample: peripheral blood. The TCR was taken from a human donor in a cohort sampled during active COVID-19. The rearrangement links TRBV18 to TRBJ2-3; D remains ambiguous. CDR3 DNA: TGTGCCAGCTCACCAGTTTTACAATCCGACACAGATACGCAGTATTTT. Translating it yields CASSPVLQSDTDTQYF.